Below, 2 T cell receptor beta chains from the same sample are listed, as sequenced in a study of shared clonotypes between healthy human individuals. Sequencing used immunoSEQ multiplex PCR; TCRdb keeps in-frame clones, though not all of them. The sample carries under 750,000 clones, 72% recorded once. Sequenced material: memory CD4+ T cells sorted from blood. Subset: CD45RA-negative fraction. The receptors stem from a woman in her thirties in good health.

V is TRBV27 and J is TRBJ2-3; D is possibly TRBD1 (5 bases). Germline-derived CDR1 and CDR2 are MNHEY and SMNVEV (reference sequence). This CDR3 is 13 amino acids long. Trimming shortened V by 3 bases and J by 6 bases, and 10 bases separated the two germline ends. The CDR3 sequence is CASSFRDLDTQYF. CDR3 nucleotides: TGTGCCAGCAGTTTCAGGGATTTGGATACGCAGTATTTT.

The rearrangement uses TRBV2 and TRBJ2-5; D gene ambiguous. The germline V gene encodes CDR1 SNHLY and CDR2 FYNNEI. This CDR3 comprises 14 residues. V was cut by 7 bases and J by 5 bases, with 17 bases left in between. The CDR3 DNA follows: TGTGCCAGCATCCAGTATCTAGTCGGGGAGACCCAGTACTTC. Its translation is CASIQYLVGETQYF. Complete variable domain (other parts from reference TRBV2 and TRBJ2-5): EPEVTQTPSHQVTQMGQEVILRCVPISNHLYFYWYRQILGQKVEFLVSFYNNEISEKSEIFDDQFSVERPDGSNFTLKIRSTKLEDSAMYFCASIQYLVGETQYFGPGTRLLVL.